A selection of T cell receptor beta chains follows, all from one sample in a study of graft-versus-host responses after intestinal transplantation. The data were produced by immunoSEQ multiplex PCR, yet TCRdb's version contains in-frame clones alone and is incomplete. The sample yields 130,000 to 150,000 clones, approximately 91% seen once. These receptors are not linked to any known antigen. The sample was unstimulated CD4+ T cells sorted from spleen or lymph node cells, taken before intestinal transplant. The receptors originated from a human donor who received an intestinal transplant. The CDR3 runs from the conserved cysteine through the conserved F or W. Each record gives: D gene, V gene, J gene, CDR3 protein, CDR3 DNA. The D gene is left open where the match is weak.

D: NA
V: TRBV18
J: TRBJ2-5
CDR3: CASSPGAPEETQYF
DNA: TGTGCCAGCTCACCGGGCGCGCCGGAGGAGACCCAGTACTTC

D: NA
V: TRBV6-1
J: TRBJ1-5
CDR3: CASRGKGGNQPQHF
DNA: TGTGCCAGCAGAGGGAAAGGGGGCAATCAGCCCCAGCATTTT

D: NA
V: TRBV7-2
J: TRBJ2-7
CDR3: CASSLAQGDEQYF
DNA: TGTGCCAGCAGCTTAGCGCAGGGAGACGAGCAGTACTTC

D: NA
V: TRBV7-2
J: TRBJ2-7
CDR3: CASSLFAGTYEQYF
DNA: TGTGCCAGCAGCTTATTTGCAGGGACCTACGAGCAGTACTTC

D: NA
V: TRBV6-5
J: TRBJ2-7
CDR3: CASRRTDLGEQYF
DNA: TGTGCCAGCAGGAGGACGGACCTAGGGGAGCAGTACTTC

D: NA
V: TRBV19
J: TRBJ1-4
CDR3: CATHQQGSNEKLFF
DNA: TGTGCCACCCACCAACAGGGATCTAATGAAAAACTGTTTTTT

D: TRBD2
V: TRBV18
J: TRBJ2-1
CDR3: CASSDLAGFNNEQFF
DNA: TGTGCCAGCTCAGACCTAGCGGGATTTAACAATGAGCAGTTCTTC

D: TRBD2
V: TRBV5-1
J: TRBJ2-2
CDR3: CASSLASGGTGELFF
DNA: TGCGCCAGCAGCTTGGCGAGCGGGGGGACCGGGGAGCTGTTTTTT

D: NA
V: TRBV28
J: TRBJ1-1
CDR3: CASRPRTANTEAFF
DNA: TGTGCCAGCAGACCCCGGACAGCGAACACTGAAGCTTTCTTT

D: TRBD2
V: TRBV5-1
J: TRBJ2-5
CDR3: CASSLGGREETQYF
DNA: TGCGCCAGCAGCTTGGGCGGGAGGGAAGAGACCCAGTACTTC

D: NA
V: TRBV6-5
J: TRBJ1-5
CDR3: CASSYPGGPNQPQHF
DNA: TGTGCCAGCAGTTACCCGGGGGGACCCAATCAGCCCCAGCATTTT

D: NA
V: TRBV11-2
J: TRBJ2-7
CDR3: CASSFRPGQTEQYF
DNA: TGTGCCAGCAGCTTTAGGCCCGGACAGACAGAGCAGTACTTC

D: TRBD1
V: TRBV19
J: TRBJ1-4
CDR3: CAGRDRENEKLFF
DNA: TGTGCCGGCCGGGACAGGGAGAATGAAAAACTGTTTTTT